What follows are 25 T cell receptor beta chains derived from one specimen sequenced in a study of radiotherapy plus CTLA-4 blockade in lung cancer. Using immunoSEQ multiplex PCR, the repertoire was profiled, and TCRdb retains in-frame clones only, with some absent. The sample carries about 94,000 clones, approximately 80% recorded once. The specimen was peripheral blood, collected from a patient treated with radiotherapy plus ipilimumab. The receptor set was obtained from a human donor with non-small cell lung cancer that progressed on radiotherapy plus ipilimumab.

V gene TRBV19 combines with J gene TRBJ1-5, with TRBD1 matching 7 bases. Germline V gene data show CDR1 as LNHDA and CDR2 as SQIVND (reference sequence). The CDR3 is 16 residues long. After removal of 0 bases from V and 4 bases from J, the junction contained 6 bases not matched to a gene. DNA for the CDR3: TGTGCCAGTAGTATAGAAGCAGGGGGATCGAATCAGCCCCAGCATTTT. Protein product: CASSIEAGGSNQPQHF.

This clone was recorded a few times. The rearrangement links TRBV7-3 to TRBJ2-1, with D tentatively TRBD2 (5 bases). V was trimmed by 4 bases and J by 9 bases, leaving 19 bases between them. CDR3 length equals 15 residues. The germline V gene encodes CDR1 SGHTA and CDR2 FQGTGA. The CDR3 spells CASSSQRTLQSEQFF. The CDR3 region has the DNA TGTGCCAGCAGCTCTCAGCGGACCCTTCAGAGTGAGCAGTTCTTC.

The CDR3 coding sequence is TGTGCCAGCAGCGGACAGGGAGTCGAGCAGTACGTC. Encoded protein: CASSGQGVEQYV. This chain links TRBV28 with TRBJ2-7; 8 bases match TRBD1. V lost 6 bases and J lost 6; bases outside the gene matches: 4. The CDR3 runs 12 residues. Germline CDR1 and CDR2: MDHEN and SYDVKM.

This clone was detected once. This sequence joins TRBV11-2 and TRBJ1-2; a possible D gene is TRBD1 (5 bases). Trimming cost V 0 bases and J 4 bases, with 12 bases left between them. The CDR3 is made up of 15 amino acids. Germline CDR1 reads SGHAT; CDR2 reads FQNNGV. This chain's CDR3 is CASSLDRGLGYGYTF. The CDR3 DNA sequence: TGTGCCAGCAGCTTAGATAGGGGTTTGGGCTATGGCTACACCTTC.

V is TRBV10-3 and J is TRBJ1-1; no definite D call. This CDR3 is 11 amino acids long. Germline-derived CDR1 and CDR2 are ENHRY and SYGVKD. V gave up 4 bases and J gave up 8 bases, with 8 bases separating them. CDR3 sequence (DNA): TGTGCCATCAGTGTGGGAGGCGAAGCTTTCTTT. This translates into CAISVGGEAFF.

This chain uses TRBV28 with TRBJ2-5; 7 nucleotides align to TRBD2. V was clipped by 7 bases and J by 0 bases; unmatched bases: 5. Germline V gives CDR1 MDHEN, CDR2 SYDVKM. The CDR3 is made up of 14 amino acids. The chain's CDR3 is CASTTTSDQETQYF. CDR3 bases: TGTGCCAGCACAACCACTAGCGACCAAGAGACCCAGTACTTC.

A note on this clone: The same CDR3 arises from other DNA sequences in this sample as well. The gene calls are TRBV9 and TRBJ2-5; 8 bases agree with TRBD2. The CDR3 covers 14 residues. V lost 0 bases and J lost 5; bases outside the gene matches: 3. The germline CDR1 and CDR2 sequences are SGDLS and YYNGEE. CDR3: CASSVAGGEETQYF. CDR3 in DNA: TGTGCCAGCAGCGTAGCGGGAGGGGAGGAGACCCAGTACTTC. The full variable domain, its missing parts supplied by reference TRBV9 and TRBJ2-5, is DSGVTQTPKHLITATGQRVTLRCSPRSGDLSVYWYQQSLDQGLQFLIQYYNGEERAKGNILERFSAQQFPDLHSELNLSSLELGDSALYFCASSVAGGEETQYFGPGTRLLVL.

The chain uses TRBV18 and TRBJ2-3, with TRBD1 matching over 8 bases. This CDR3 contains 17 residues. The germline V gene encodes CDR1 KGHSH and CDR2 LQKENI. The junction had 7 bases not matched to a gene; V was cut back by 2 bases and J by 0 bases. CDR3 region: CASSPNPQGASTDTQYF. The CDR3, as DNA: TGTGCCAGCTCACCAAACCCTCAGGGGGCTAGCACAGATACGCAGTATTTT.

This chain uses TRBV28 with TRBJ2-7; weak D call: TRBD2 (5 bases). The CDR3 runs to 12 residues. V lost 7 bases, J lost 3 bases, and 10 bases lay in between. The germline V gene encodes CDR1 MDHEN and CDR2 SYDVKM. Here the CDR3 reads CASTGKIYEQYF. CDR3 sequence (DNA): TGTGCCAGCACGGGGAAGATCTACGAGCAGTACTTC.

The rearrangement uses TRBV11-1 and TRBJ2-2; 8 bases are shared with TRBD2. The CDR3 sequence is 16 residues long. Germline V gene data show CDR1 as SGHAT and CDR2 as FQDESV (reference sequence). V shed 6 bases and J 7 bases; nucleotides not matched to a gene: 13. The CDR3 DNA reads TGTGCCAGCAGAGAAAGACTAGCGAAGAAAGACGGGGAGCTGTTTTTT. This gives the protein CASRERLAKKDGELFF.

This chain joins TRBV9 and TRBJ2-1; D might be TRBD1 or TRBD2, each matching 6 bases. Trimming removed 0 bases from V and 9 bases from J, with 10 bases in between. The CDR3 totals 13 residues. From germline, CDR1 is SGDLS and CDR2 YYNGEE. CDR3 sequence reads: CASSVDRGREQFF. The CDR3 DNA reads TGTGCCAGCAGCGTAGATCGGGGGCGTGAGCAGTTCTTC.

This clone was counted a few times. This chain connects TRBV28 to TRBJ2-5, with a possible D match to TRBD1 (5 bases). V dropped 2 bases and J dropped 0 bases, with 13 bases sitting between them. Germline V gene data show CDR1 as MDHEN and CDR2 as SYDVKM. The CDR3 runs to 16 residues. The chain's CDR3 is CASSLDSGRDQETQYF. The DNA for the CDR3 is TGTGCCAGCAGTTTAGATTCCGGCAGGGACCAAGAGACCCAGTACTTC.

The V call is TRBV18, the J call TRBJ2-3; D may match TRBD1 or TRBD2 (5 bases each). This CDR3 is 15 amino acids long. Trimming took off 2 bases at V and 1 base at J, with 10 bases between the two ends. Germline V gene sequence: CDR1 KGHSH, CDR2 LQKENI. The DNA of the CDR3 is TGTGCCAGCTCACCAACTCAGGGAGGCACAGATACGCAGTATTTT. Its translation: CASSPTQGGTDTQYF.

The DNA of the CDR3 is TGTGCTAGTGGTTTGAGGGGGGCCAACACTGAAGCTTTCTTT. Translating it yields CASGLRGANTEAFF. The chain recombines TRBV12-5 with TRBJ1-1; TRBD1 might be the D (6 bases). Trimming shortened V by 2 bases and J by 2 bases, and 9 bases separated the two germline ends. From germline, CDR1 is LGHNT and CDR2 FRNRAP. This CDR3 is built from 14 residues.

This chain uses TRBV7-3 with TRBJ2-5; TRBD2 aligns across 9 bases. CDR1 is SGHTA and CDR2 is FQGTGA in the germline V gene. Trimming removed 2 bases from V and 8 bases from J; junction bases left unmatched: 3. This CDR3 contains 13 residues. The CDR3 region is CASSLATSGTQYF. In DNA form, the CDR3 reads TGTGCCAGCAGCTTAGCGACTAGCGGAACCCAGTACTTC.

The chain links TRBV9 to TRBJ2-3, with D hard to call. Germline CDR1 is SGDLS and CDR2 is YYNGEE. V shed 3 bases and J shed 2 bases, with 1 base lying between them. The CDR3 is made up of 11 amino acids. The CDR3 is CASSATDTQYF. CDR3 sequence (DNA): TGTGCCAGCAGCGCCACAGATACGCAGTATTTT.

The chain couples TRBV11-2 to TRBJ2-1, with 8 bases identical to TRBD1. The CDR3 spans 16 residues. V lost 2 bases to trimming and J lost 1 base; unmatched junction nucleotides: 4. CDR1 is SGHAT and CDR2 is FQNNGV in the germline V gene. In DNA form, the CDR3 reads TGTGCCAGCAGCTTAAGAGGACAGGGATCCTACAATGAGCAGTTCTTC. Protein: CASSLRGQGSYNEQFF. The full variable domain, with the rest looked up from reference TRBV11-2 and TRBJ2-1, is EAGVAQSPRYKIIEKRQSVAFWCNPISGHATLYWYQQILGQGPKLLIQFQNNGVVDDSQLPKDRFSAERLKGVDSTLKIQPAKLEDSAVYLCASSLRGQGSYNEQFFGPGTRLTVL.

V gene TRBV11-2 combines with J gene TRBJ2-1, with 7 bases that match TRBD1. Germline V gene data show CDR1 as SGHAT and CDR2 as FQNNGV. J lost 3 bases, V lost 4 bases, and 9 bases had no gene match. The CDR3 extends over 16 amino acids. CDR3 sequence: CASSSTTGSYYNEQFF. The CDR3, as DNA: TGTGCCAGCAGCTCGACGACAGGGAGCTACTACAATGAGCAGTTCTTC.

CDR3 in amino acids: CASSLMGSNEKLFF. DNA of the CDR3: TGTGCCAGCTCCCTTATGGGGTCTAATGAAAAACTGTTTTTT. The genes are TRBV27 and TRBJ1-4; D unclear. The V end lost 8 bases, the J end lost 3 bases, and 13 bases lay between the germline ends. The germline gives CDR1 MNHEY, CDR2 SMNVEV (reference sequence). The CDR3 spans 14 residues.

This chain links TRBV11-1 with TRBJ2-7, with TRBD2 identical over 8 bases. The CDR3 loop spans 15 amino acids. Germline V CDR1 and CDR2: SGHAT, FQDESV (reference sequence). V trimming: 6 bases; J trimming: 2 bases; junction bases outside the gene matches: 9. CDR3 bases: TGTGCCAGCAGGACGGGACTAGATTTCCCCTACGAGCAGTACTTC. Its protein is CASRTGLDFPYEQYF.

The gene calls are TRBV30 and TRBJ2-3; 7 bases are shared with TRBD2. The CDR3 covers 15 residues. Looked up from germline, CDR1 is GTSNPN and CDR2 is SVGIG (reference sequence). With V trimmed by 5 bases and J by 1 base, 9 bases remained unmatched. The CDR3 DNA sequence: TGTGCCTGGGGGAGGGGCAGGGTCGGCACAGATACGCAGTATTTT. Encoded protein: CAWGRGRVGTDTQYF.

The chain recombines TRBV7-8 with TRBJ2-7; unclear D gene. CDR1 is SGHVS, CDR2 FQNEAQ, per germline. The CDR3 has 14 amino acids. V was pared by 0 bases and J by 3 bases, with 9 bases between. CDR3 amino acids: CASSLAPGVYEQYF. The CDR3 DNA follows: TGTGCCAGCAGCTTAGCCCCTGGAGTCTACGAGCAGTACTTC.

The V gene is TRBV7-8, the J gene TRBJ1-5, with TRBD1 matching over 9 bases. CDR1 is SGHVS and CDR2 is FQNEAQ in the germline V gene. The trim removed 5 bases at V and 6 bases at J, leaving 2 bases unmatched. This CDR3 is 13 amino acids long. The CDR3 reads CASSPTGGQPQHF. The CDR3 nucleotides read TGTGCCAGCAGCCCGACAGGGGGTCAGCCCCAGCATTTT.

The rearrangement joins TRBV9 to TRBJ1-3; D possibly corresponds to TRBD1 (6 bases). Trimming took off 1 base at V and 8 bases at J, with 13 bases between the two ends. The germline V gene has CDR1 SGDLS and CDR2 YYNGEE. This CDR3 spans 14 amino acids. The CDR3 DNA follows: TGTGCCAGCAGCGTATTCGGGGGCTCCGACACCATATATTTT. It translates to CASSVFGGSDTIYF.

This chain uses TRBV29-1 with TRBJ2-1, with 13 bases aligning to TRBD2. Germline CDR1 SQVTM, CDR2 ANQGSEA. The CDR3 runs 16 residues. J was trimmed by 3 bases and V by 4 bases; bases with no gene match: 6. The CDR3 loop reads CSVGGLAGSNYNEQFF. The DNA for the CDR3 is TGCAGCGTTGGGGGACTAGCGGGAAGTAACTACAATGAGCAGTTCTTC.